This TCR beta chain came from a study of identical twins. This clonotype was observed a few times. The authors used template switching to add a universal primer site and gave cDNA unique molecular identifiers. TCRdb fed the 5' RACE reads into MiXCR, producing one record per CDR3 protein. This sample has 470,000 or so distinct CDR3 sequences; roughly a quarter occur once, and the top ten carry just under 3%. Trimming removed 0 bases at V and 4 bases at J, with 12 bases between. Germline loops: CDR1 SGHRS, CDR2 YFSETQ. This CDR3 is 15 amino acids long. With no exceptions, donors were healthy Caucasians. These same data were also listed under a study on T cells expressing NK-cell markers.

The chain recombines TRBV5-1 with TRBJ2-3; D might be TRBD1 (6 bases). Sequenced material: CD4+ T cells sorted from blood. The receptor was isolated from a woman aged 18-29 years in good health. This chain's CDR3 is CASSLDIQGPDTQYF. The DNA of the CDR3 is TGCGCCAGCAGCTTGGATATACAGGGTCCAGATACGCAGTATTTT. Drawing the rest from reference TRBV5-1 and TRBJ2-3, the complete variable domain is KAGVTQTPRYLIKTRGQQVTLSCSPISGHRSVSWYQQTPGQGLQFLFEYFSETQRNKGNFPGRFSGRQFSNSRSEMNVSTLELGDSALYLCASSLDIQGPDTQYFGPGTRLTVL.